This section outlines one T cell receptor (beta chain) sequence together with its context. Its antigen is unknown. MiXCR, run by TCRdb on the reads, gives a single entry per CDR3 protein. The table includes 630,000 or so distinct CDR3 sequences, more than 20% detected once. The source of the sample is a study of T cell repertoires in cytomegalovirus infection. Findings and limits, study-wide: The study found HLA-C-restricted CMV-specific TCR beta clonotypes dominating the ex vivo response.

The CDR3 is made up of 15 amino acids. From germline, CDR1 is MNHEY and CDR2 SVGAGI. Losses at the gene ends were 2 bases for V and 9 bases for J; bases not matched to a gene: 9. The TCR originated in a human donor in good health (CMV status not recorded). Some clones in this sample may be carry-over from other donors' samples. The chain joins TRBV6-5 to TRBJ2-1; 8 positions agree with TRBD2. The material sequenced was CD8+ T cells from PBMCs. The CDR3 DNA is TGTGCCAGCAGTTACCAAGTCGGGGGGGCTGGTGAGCAGTTCTTC. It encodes CASSYQVGGAGEQFF.